This T cell receptor (beta chain) was observed in a study of CD4 T cells in relation to SARS-CoV-2 and coronaviruses. About the study: ViraFEST: roughly 10-day antigen culture of PBMCs, then TCR beta CDR3 sequencing.

The CDR3 consists of 15 residues. Germline V gene data show CDR1 as SGHRS and CDR2 as YFSETQ. The ends were cut back, 3 bases at V and 1 base at J, with 13 bases in the middle. The unexposed donors gave CD4+ T cells in about 2010-2019, prior to COVID-19. CD4+ T cells were isolated from the cells after roughly 11 days of culture. The table came from immunoSEQ multiplex PCR; TCRdb's copy has only in-frame clones and leaves some out. The data show roughly 20,000 clones, roughly 73% seen once. Comment on this clone: Its antigen is undetermined.

The rearrangement uses TRBV5-1 and TRBJ1-1; TRBD1 might be the D (5 bases). This TCR derives from a human donor in good health. Sequencing was carried out using CD4+ T cells from PBMCs, cultured in vitro. The CDR3 loop reads CASSSDLTENTEAFF. For the CDR3, the DNA is TGCGCCAGCAGCTCCGATTTGACAGAGAACACTGAAGCTTTCTTT.